This T cell receptor (beta chain) was retrieved from a study of blood T cell repertoires in COVID-19. V was clipped by 0 bases and J by 1 base, with 7 bases between them. CDR1 is SGHRS and CDR2 is YFSETQ in the germline V gene. The CDR3 totals 14 residues. Clones were sequenced by immunoSEQ multiplex PCR, and TCRdb holds only the in-frame ones, with some missing. In the table there are over 200,000 clones, 65% to 90% of which are singletons. Concerning this clone: The same CDR3 is also encoded by other DNA sequences in this sample.

This clonotype was obtained from a human donor in a cohort sampled during active COVID-19. J is TRBJ1-1 and V is TRBV5-1; maybe TRBD1 (5 bases). Source material: peripheral blood. The DNA of the CDR3 is TGCGCCAGCAGCTTGGGGGGCCCGAACACTGAAGCTTTCTTT. Translated: CASSLGGPNTEAFF.